This entry lists 25 T cell receptor beta chains sequenced from one sample in a study of CD8+CD57+ T cells in acquired aplastic anemia. Genomic DNA templated the TCR beta VDJ and CDR3 profiling. TCRdb reprocessed the reads with MiXCR, giving one entry per CDR3 protein. The table has 200,000 to 250,000 distinct CDR3 sequences, approximately 60% seen once; the top ten hold about 29%. Sequencing was carried out using sorted CD4+, CD8+, or CD8+CD57+ T cells (not recorded which) from PBMCs. These receptors were collected from a human donor in good health.

This chain connects TRBV6-6 to TRBJ2-7; possibly TRBD1 or TRBD2 for D (5 bases each). Per germline, CDR1 MNHNY and CDR2 SVGAGI (reference sequence). The ends were cut back, 6 bases at V and 7 bases at J, with 25 bases in the middle. The CDR3 has 16 residues. The CDR3 DNA reads as TGTGCCAGCAGCCACCCCCGGGGCCCGCTGTTCAAGGAGCAGTACTTC. The encoded protein is CASSHPRGPLFKEQYF.

The chain employs TRBV25-1 and TRBJ1-6; 11 bases align to TRBD1. The ends lost 4 bases at V and 7 bases at J; junction bases unmatched: 9. CDR1 and CDR2 (germline): MGHDK, SYGVNS. The CDR3 contains 17 residues. The CDR3 here is CASSGGRGTGGNSPLHF. The CDR3 DNA reads TGTGCCAGCAGTGGTGGAAGGGGGACAGGGGGGAATTCACCCCTCCACTTT.

The chain employs TRBV28 and TRBJ1-4; D ambiguous. The CDR3 sequence is 11 residues long. V lost 5 bases, J lost 5 bases, and 3 bases lay in between. CDR1 MDHEN and CDR2 SYDVKM come from the germline V gene. CDR3 in DNA: TGTGCCAGCAGTGGCAATGAAAAACTGTTTTTT. Amino acids: CASSGNEKLFF.

The chain is built from TRBV29-1 and TRBJ2-3; 8 bases are a match to TRBD1. Trimming took 4 bases from V and 3 from J; bases not matched to a gene: 3. The CDR3 is made up of 13 amino acids. CDR1 and CDR2 from the germline V gene are SQVTM and ANQGSEA. The CDR3 sequence: CSVGQGPTDTQYF. In DNA, the CDR3 is TGCAGCGTTGGACAGGGGCCGACAGATACGCAGTATTTT.

The chain is built from TRBV7-8 and TRBJ2-3; D unresolved. Trimming took 4 bases from V and 0 from J, leaving 20 bases between them. Germline CDR1 SGHVS, CDR2 FQNEAQ. The CDR3 loop spans 18 amino acids. For the CDR3, the DNA is TGTGCCAGCAGCTCCCTAGAACGAGGACCTTCTAGCACAGATACGCAGTATTTT. Protein sequence: CASSSLERGPSSTDTQYF.

The V and J genes are TRBV19 and TRBJ1-5, with TRBD1 matching over 8 bases. The germline V gene encodes CDR1 LNHDA and CDR2 SQIVND (reference sequence). V dropped 4 bases and J dropped 1; count of bases not matched to a gene: 3. This CDR3 is 15 amino acids long. The CDR3 nucleotides are TGTGCCAGTAGTACGACAGGGGCCAGCAATCAGCCCCAGCATTTT. It yields the protein CASSTTGASNQPQHF.

The V call is TRBV6-1, the J call TRBJ2-5, with D uncertain. The CDR3 runs 12 residues. V dropped 1 base and J dropped 3 bases, with 3 bases sitting between them. Germline CDR1 is MNHNS and CDR2 is SASEGT. CDR3 loop: CASSEGEETQYF. The CDR3, as DNA: TGTGCCAGCAGTGAAGGAGAAGAGACCCAGTACTTC.

The chain combines TRBV25-1 with TRBJ2-3; 7 nucleotides line up with TRBD1. Per the germline V gene, CDR1 is MGHDK and CDR2 is SYGVNS. The CDR3 has 15 amino acids. V lost 4 bases, J lost 2 bases, and 6 bases stayed unmatched. The CDR3 DNA follows: TGTGCCAGCAGTGTCGGGACAGTACCCACAGATACGCAGTATTTT. Protein product: CASSVGTVPTDTQYF.

The CDR3 sequence: CASSQVAQSTDANTEAFF. CDR3 nucleotides: TGCGCCAGCAGCCAAGTGGCCCAAAGCACAGATGCGAACACTGAAGCTTTCTTT. The V gene is TRBV4-1, the J gene TRBJ1-1; no clear D. Germline V gives CDR1 MGHRA, CDR2 YSYEKL. The CDR3 runs 18 residues. The germline V and J ends were trimmed by 1 base and 1 base, with 19 bases remaining between them.

This clonotype was observed many times. V is TRBV5-4 and J is TRBJ2-7, with 11 bases fitting TRBD2. The germline V gene has CDR1 SGHNT and CDR2 YYREEE (reference sequence). V was pared by 4 bases and J by 4 bases, with 4 bases of the junction left unmatched. This CDR3 has 14 residues. The DNA of the CDR3 is TGTGCCAGCAGCCTTAGCGGGGGGGCTTACGAGCAGTACTTC. Its protein product is CASSLSGGAYEQYF.

The chain is built from TRBV7-8 and TRBJ1-1, with a possible D match to TRBD1 (6 bases). CDR1 and CDR2 from the germline V gene are SGHVS and FQNEAQ. This CDR3 has 14 residues. Between the trimmed V and J ends, which lost 5 bases and 3 bases, there was a span of 13 bases. The CDR3 DNA follows: TGTGCCAGCAGCCTGACTACAGGGTACACTGAAGCTTTCTTT. Translating gives CASSLTTGYTEAFF.

J is TRBJ2-3 and V is TRBV20-1, with 9 bases aligning to TRBD2. Looked up from germline, CDR1 is DFQATT and CDR2 is SNEGSKA (reference sequence). V shed 1 base and J 6 bases; nucleotides not matched to a gene: 8. The CDR3 extends over 15 amino acids. The CDR3 region has the DNA TGCAGTGCTAGAGGGTCCCTAGCGGGAATGGATACGCAGTATTTT. Protein: CSARGSLAGMDTQYF.

The gene calls are TRBV5-1 and TRBJ2-7, with unresolved D. V lost 0 bases and J lost 0, with 7 bases in between. The CDR3 length is 14 residues. Germline CDR1 is SGHRS and CDR2 is YFSETQ. CDR3 in DNA: TGCGCCAGCAGCTTGGAGCAGACCTCCTACGAGCAGTACTTC. It codes for CASSLEQTSYEQYF.

In regard to this clonotype: Germline is not matched at one junction end, which may reflect a read error. The V call is TRBV4-2, the J call TRBJ2-6, with 10 bases that match TRBD1. CDR3 length: 17 residues. CDR1 and CDR2 (germline): LGHNA, YNFKEQ. The CDR3 region is CASSQVPQGQGDNTEAF. The DNA of the CDR3 is TGTGCCAGCAGCCAAGTCCCCCAAGGACAGGGGGACAACACTGAAGCTTTC.

The J gene is TRBJ2-1, the V gene TRBV28; D is ambiguous. Trimming stripped 4 bases from V and 8 bases from J, with 9 bases between. The CDR3 loop spans 12 amino acids. Germline V gives CDR1 MDHEN, CDR2 SYDVKM. In nucleotides, the CDR3 is TGTGCCAGCAGTTCCCGTGGCGATGAGCAGTTCTTC. Translation gives CASSSRGDEQFF. Full variable domain (missing parts from reference TRBV28 and TRBJ2-1): DVKVTQSSRYLVKRTGEKVFLECVQDMDHENMFWYRQDPGLGLRLIYFSYDVKMKEKGDIPEGYSVSREKKERFSLILESASTNQTSMYLCASSSRGDEQFFGPGTRLTVL.

This sequence joins TRBV7-2 and TRBJ2-3; the D gene is possibly TRBD2 (6 bases). Germline V gene sequence: CDR1 SGHTA, CDR2 FQGNSA. Trimming shortened V by 5 bases and J by 0 bases, and 15 bases separated the two germline ends. The CDR3 totals 16 residues. Here the CDR3 DNA reads TGTGCCAGCAGCCCTGGGACTGATGCTAGCACAGATACGCAGTATTTT. Its translation is CASSPGTDASTDTQYF.

This clonotype was seen ten or more times. This chain connects TRBV4-3 to TRBJ1-2; D unresolved. The CDR3 is 16 residues long. The V end was cut by 1 base, the J end by 6 bases, with 18 bases between. The germline CDR1 and CDR2 sequences are LGHNA and YSLEER. In nucleotides, the CDR3 is TGCGCCAGCAGCCAAGGGGTGGGGAGACCTTTTGATGGCTACACCTTC. Translation: CASSQGVGRPFDGYTF.

With regard to this clonotype: The conserved phenylalanine or tryptophan normally closing the CDR3 is absent here, so this likely arose from a read error. The CDR3 nucleotides are TGTGCCATCAGTGGGATGGGGAACACAGATACGCAGTATCTT. Protein product: CAISGMGNTDTQYL. The gene calls are TRBV10-3 and TRBJ2-3; D gene ambiguous. This CDR3 contains 14 residues. V was pared by 4 bases and J by 2 bases, with 10 bases between. In germline, CDR1 is ENHRY, CDR2 SYGVKD.

The J gene is TRBJ2-7, the V gene TRBV30; 12 bases are shared with TRBD2. CDR3 length equals 17 residues. Trimming removed 1 base from V and 5 bases from J; junction bases left unmatched: 12. Per germline, CDR1 GTSNPN and CDR2 SVGIG (reference sequence). The CDR3 nucleotides are TGTGCCTGGAGTGGCCTTCTAGCGGGAGGGCCAAAAGACGAGCAGTACTTC. Translation gives CAWSGLLAGGPKDEQYF. The full variable domain, in which reference TRBV30 and TRBJ2-7 provide the parts outside the CDR3, is SQTIHQWPATLVQPVGSPLSLECTVEGTSNPNLYWYRQAAGRGLQLLFYSVGIGQISSEVPQNLSASRPQDRQFILSSKKLLLSDSGFYLCAWSGLLAGGPKDEQYFGPGTRLTVT.

This sequence joins TRBV5-1 and TRBJ2-2; D not certain. The CDR3 spans 14 residues. V was trimmed by 1 base and J by 2 bases, leaving 6 bases between them. Germline loops: CDR1 SGHRS, CDR2 YFSETQ. CDR3 DNA sequence: TGCGCCAGCAGCTTGACTATTAACACCGGGGAGCTGTTTTTT. It translates to CASSLTINTGELFF.

This clonotype showed up many times. This chain links TRBV7-3 with TRBJ2-1; 8 bases line up with TRBD2. CDR1 and CDR2 (germline): SGHTA, FQGTGA. This CDR3 comprises 16 residues. The V and J ends lost 5 bases and 1 base, in that order; junction bases with no gene match: 7. Here the CDR3 DNA reads TGTGCCAGCAGCCCAAATCCTAGCGGGTCCTACAATGAGCAGTTCTTC. This sequence encodes CASSPNPSGSYNEQFF. Filled out from reference TRBV7-3 and TRBJ2-1, the complete variable domain reads GAGVSQTPSNKVTEKGKYVELRCDPISGHTALYWYRQSLGQGPEFLIYFQGTGAADDSGLPNDRFFAVRPEGSVSTLKIQRTERGDSAVYLCASSPNPSGSYNEQFFGPGTRLTVL.

This clonotype was observed many times. CDR3 sequence reads: CASSIGWPGNTIYF. As DNA, the CDR3 is TGTGCCAGTAGTATCGGGTGGCCTGGAAACACCATATATTTT. The chain is built from TRBV19 and TRBJ1-3; D is uncertain. Trimming removed 3 bases at V and 2 bases at J, with 8 bases between. Germline V gene lookup returns CDR1 LNHDA and CDR2 SQIVND (reference sequence). The CDR3 totals 14 residues. Full variable domain (rest looked up from reference TRBV19 and TRBJ1-3): DGGITQSPKYLFRKEGQNVTLSCEQNLNHDAMYWYRQDPGQGLRLIYYSQIVNDFQKGDIAEGYSVSREKKESFPLTVTSAQKNPTAFYLCASSIGWPGNTIYFGEGSWLTVV.

For this clonotype: One end of the junction is discordant with germline, which a read error may explain. The J gene is TRBJ2-1, the V gene TRBV5-1; 12 bases fit TRBD2. The CDR3 covers 15 residues. CDR1 is SGHRS and CDR2 is YFSETQ in the germline V gene. CDR3 amino acids: CAGSLVSSGREEQFF. CDR3 nucleotide sequence: TGCGCCGGCAGCTTGGTTTCTAGCGGGAGGGAAGAGCAGTTCTTC.

The chain employs TRBV7-2 and TRBJ1-2; no firm D call. Per the germline V gene, CDR1 is SGHTA and CDR2 is FQGNSA. The germline V and J ends were trimmed by 5 bases and 5 bases, with 15 bases remaining between them. The CDR3 spans 14 residues. The DNA of the CDR3 is TGTGCCAGCAGCCCACAGCGCGCGGATTATGGCTACACCTTC. Its translation is CASSPQRADYGYTF.

On this clonotype itself: Germline is not matched at one junction end, which may reflect a read error. The V gene is TRBV13, the J gene TRBJ2-7; perhaps TRBD2 as D (5 bases). The CDR3 length is 15 residues. Germline V gives CDR1 PRHDT, CDR2 FYEKMQ (reference sequence). The DNA for the CDR3 is TGTGCTAGCAGCTTAGGTCCGGGGAAATCCTACGGGCAGTACTTC. It codes for CASSLGPGKSYGQYF.